The 4 T cell receptor beta chains listed next were all sequenced from one sample in a study of cytomegalovirus exposure and HLA in healthy donors. The study ran its PCR with 60 Vbeta and 13 Jbeta primers. The protocol was immunoSEQ multiplex PCR, while the TCRdb copy is restricted to in-frame clones and leaves out a portion. Here the sample spans 200,000 to 250,000 clones, about 78% being singletons. The sample was PBMCs. The origin of the receptors is a male donor in good health and CMV-seronegative.

The V call is TRBV5-1, the J call TRBJ2-5; 7 bases are shared with TRBD2. The V and J ends lost 0 bases and 5 bases, in that order; junction bases with no gene match: 10. The CDR3 spans 16 residues. Germline V lookup: CDR1 SGHRS, CDR2 YFSETQ. The CDR3 sequence is CASSLAGKAGMETQYF. The CDR3 bases are TGCGCCAGCAGCTTGGCCGGTAAAGCGGGAATGGAGACCCAGTACTTC.

In this sample, this clone turned up a few times. The CDR3 DNA sequence: TGTGCCAGCAGCTTAGCTGGCGGGAGAATCCCCCTCTACAATGAGCAGTTCTTC. Translated, it gives CASSLAGGRIPLYNEQFF. The chain links TRBV7-8 to TRBJ2-1; TRBD2 agrees at 7 bases. The CDR3 has 18 residues. Trimming removed 0 bases from V and 3 bases from J; junction bases left unmatched: 11. CDR1 and CDR2 from the germline V gene are SGHVS and FQNEAQ.

The chain has TRBV19 and TRBJ2-7; 9 nucleotides line up with TRBD2. There are 14 residues in the CDR3. Germline CDR1 LNHDA, CDR2 SQIVND (reference sequence). The V segment lost 6 bases and the J segment 4 bases; nucleotides outside the gene matches: 7. The CDR3, as DNA: TGTGCCAGTAGCCATAGCGGGAGTGTATACGAGCAGTACTTC. Translating gives CASSHSGSVYEQYF.

The V and J genes are TRBV7-8 and TRBJ1-5; TRBD1 agrees at 7 bases. Per the germline V gene, CDR1 is SGHVS and CDR2 is FQNEAQ. The CDR3 totals 15 residues. V lost 1 base, J lost 2 bases, and 2 bases stayed unmatched. CDR3 in DNA: TGTGCCAGCAGCTTAGATACAGGGGGCAATCAGCCCCAGCATTTT. This sequence encodes CASSLDTGGNQPQHF.